This T cell receptor beta chain was obtained from a study of blood T cell repertoires in COVID-19 (dated by TCRdb to between 2020 and 2021). The study in broad terms: Samples from collaborators originated in the United States, Italy and Spain and spanned both the acute and convalescent phases of COVID-19. The sample metadata nearly always contained a de-identified subject ID, COVID-19 status, age in years and sex. Where available, HLA class I and class II types were taken from metadata supplied by the sample provider and were not determined by assay-based typing. The dataset comprised deeply sampled blood TCRbeta repertoires from subjects exposed to, actively infected with, or recovered from COVID-19. The prospective study material was composed of cDNA or gDNA derived from T cells, B-cell-depleted T cells, or PBMCs. The samples were drawn from two sources: the first 160 participants of the ongoing ImmuneRACE study, and 950 to 1,500 subjects contributed by 6 global collaborators. The repertoires were released in a freely available public database meant as a resource for research on the immune response to SARS-CoV-2.

Participants in the prospective study were enrolled through a virtual design, were aged roughly 18 to 100 years, and lived in roughly 24 United States geographic areas. To assign participants to cohorts, the prospective study relied on clinical history that participants themselves reported in a screening survey and a study questionnaire. Recovered participants in ImmuneRACE Cohort 3 were defined as having two consecutive negative NP/OP PCR tests, clearance from a healthcare professional, or resolution of symptoms. Mobile phlebotomists in the prospective study collected whole blood, serum and a nasopharyngeal or oropharyngeal swab from every participant. Additional blood draws and questionnaires over an approximately 2-month period could optionally be provided by prospective study participants. Blood samples from the prospective study were shipped frozen or at room temperature prior to DNA extraction.

TCRbeta CDR3 regions were amplified from genomic DNA using the immunoSEQ Assay, a bias-controlled multiplex PCR. The original pipeline was this. The number of nucleated cells in each sample was estimated from the amplification of reference gene primers within the assay. Sequence reads were collapsed and filtered to measure the absolute abundance of every unique TCRbeta CDR3 rearrangement. For each sample, productive Simpson clonality was calculated by taking the square root of Simpson's diversity index across productive rearrangements. What TCRdb holds here is the immuneACCESS table cut down to in-frame rearrangements. Part of the clones is not present; checked against another copy, under half of the missing clones reflect an unresolved V gene, and the others are unexplained. V and J calls and clone size are given by that table; D and trimming were obtained from the DNA. A total of about 220,000 clones appear in this sample, approximately 80% of them only once. 3% to 3.5% of the sample comes from the top ten.

The investigation overall reported the following: The amount of clinical and demographic metadata varied by source and participant and was provided uncurated.

The CDR3 spans 16 residues, from the cysteine through the phenylalanine. The kept DNA is CDR3 alone, 48 bases in frame from the first base. Concerning this clone itself: No cognate antigen has been identified for it. The input lacks base qualities; no much larger clone sits a single base away.

This clonotype was sampled from a woman aged 55 to 70 who had recovered from COVID-19. Here the chain combines TRBV1 and TRBJ2-3; TRBD2 is the table's D call, not checked against the DNA. TRBV1 is marked as a pseudogene. The sequencing sample was made of PBMCs or T cells enriched from blood (not recorded which). CDR3 protein: CTSSLGTSGAVDTQYF. The bases are TGCACCAGCAGCCTCGGGACTAGCGGGGCCGTAGATACGCAGTATTTT.